These 18 T cell receptor beta chains share one sample of origin, sequenced in a study of blood T cell repertoires in COVID-19. TCRdb's table, derived via immunoSEQ multiplex PCR, lists solely in-frame clones and lacks some. The repertoire holds some 200,000 clones, with roughly four fifths as singletons. The source material was peripheral blood. The source is a human donor with acute or convalescent COVID-19. The donor label of this sample is uncertain.

This clone was seen ten or more times. The chain joins TRBV6-1 to TRBJ1-2, with a tentative D call TRBD1 (6 bases). Germline V lookup: CDR1 MNHNS, CDR2 SASEGT. Trimming cost V 0 bases and J 5 bases, with 13 bases left between them. The CDR3 consists of 15 residues. The DNA for the CDR3 is TGTGCCAGCAGTGAAGCCCAGGGGCCTGCGTATGGCTACACCTTC. Translating it yields CASSEAQGPAYGYTF.

The chain is built from TRBV6-2 or TRBV6-3 and TRBJ2-6; 8 bases map to TRBD1. Germline lookup yields CDR1 MNHEY and CDR2 SVGEGT. With V trimmed by 4 bases and J by 7 bases, 18 bases remained unmatched. The CDR3 contains 19 residues. The CDR3 protein is CASSSRQGKGFRGANVLTF. The CDR3 DNA is TGTGCCAGCAGTTCCAGACAGGGGAAAGGTTTTAGAGGAGCCAACGTCCTGACTTTC.

The chain is built from TRBV19 and TRBJ1-1; D ambiguous. The germline V gene has CDR1 LNHDA and CDR2 SQIVND (reference sequence). The CDR3 is 15 amino acids. V lost 0 bases to trimming and J lost 6 bases, with 14 bases between them. The CDR3 sequence is CASSIEPVGSPEAFF. In DNA, the CDR3 is TGTGCCAGTAGTATAGAACCGGTGGGTAGCCCTGAAGCTTTCTTT.

The chain joins TRBV5-1 to TRBJ2-3; 10 nucleotides line up with TRBD2. The CDR3 is made up of 16 amino acids. CDR1 and CDR2 from the germline V gene are SGHRS and YFSETQ. The J segment lost 1 base and the V segment lost 5 bases, leaving 7 bases of the junction unmatched. The CDR3 DNA follows: TGCGCCAGCAGTCTTGAGCGGGGGGGCCGCACAGATACGCAGTATTTT. Its protein product is CASSLERGGRTDTQYF.

V is TRBV5-1 and J is TRBJ2-5; D ambiguous. The germline V and J ends were trimmed by 0 bases and 1 base, with 7 bases remaining between them. The CDR3 contains 14 residues. Germline-derived CDR1 and CDR2 are SGHRS and YFSETQ. In DNA, the CDR3 is TGCGCCAGCAGCTTGGTTCGCGGCCAAGAGACCCAGTACTTC. Translation gives CASSLVRGQETQYF.

This clone turned up a few times. The V and J genes are TRBV19 and TRBJ1-2; D unclear. The CDR3 contains 15 residues. The V end was cut by 4 bases, the J end by 4 bases, with 16 bases between. Germline-derived CDR1 and CDR2 are LNHDA and SQIVND (reference sequence). The chain's CDR3 is CASSNGRRRAYGYTF. CDR3 in DNA: TGTGCCAGTAGTAATGGGCGCAGGCGCGCCTATGGCTACACCTTC.

V and J are TRBV7-9 and TRBJ2-7, with 11 bases identical to TRBD1. V lost 4 bases to trimming and J lost 4 bases; unmatched junction nucleotides: 6. CDR1 SEHNR and CDR2 FQNEAQ come from the germline V gene (reference sequence). The CDR3 sequence is 15 residues long. The CDR3 nucleotides are TGTGCCAGCAGCTCTTTCGGGACAGGGGGATACGAGCAGTACTTC. This encodes CASSSFGTGGYEQYF.

The chain links TRBV27 to TRBJ1-2; D unresolved. CDR3 length: 14 amino acids. Germline V gene data show CDR1 as MNHEY and CDR2 as SMNVEV (reference sequence). V lost 8 bases and J lost 3, with 16 bases in between. The CDR3 reads CASRRQALDYGYTF. CDR3 nucleotide sequence: TGTGCCAGCCGTCGACAAGCCTTGGACTATGGCTACACCTTC.

As to this clone: The junction does not match germline at one end; this may be a read error. The chain links TRBV4-1 to TRBJ1-1; D is possibly TRBD1 (5 bases). The CDR3 sequence is 14 residues long. The germline V gene has CDR1 MGHRA and CDR2 YSYEKL. CDR3 sequence reads: CASSQDEETAISHF. CDR3 nucleotide sequence: TGCGCCAGCAGCCAAGATGAAGAGACAGCAATTTCCCACTTT.

This clone has only a few counts. The V call is TRBV3-1 (or the pseudogene TRBV3-2), the J call TRBJ2-1; D gene unclear. CDR3 length equals 14 residues. Germline CDR1 is LGHDT and CDR2 is YNNKEL (reference sequence). The V end lost 3 bases, the J end lost 3 bases, and 9 bases lay between the germline ends. The CDR3 loop reads CASSQSFGYNEQFF. The DNA for the CDR3 is TGTGCCAGCAGCCAGAGTTTCGGCTACAATGAGCAGTTCTTC.

This chain links TRBV7-9 with TRBJ2-7; 8 bases line up with TRBD2. Per germline, CDR1 SEHNR and CDR2 FQNEAQ (reference sequence). This CDR3 contains 14 residues. V gave up 7 bases and J gave up 3 bases; unmatched junction bases: 8. CDR3 in DNA: TGTGCCAGCATTCCAACTAGCGGAGACTACGAGCAGTACTTC. This codes for CASIPTSGDYEQYF.

CDR3 region: CASSGGASTDTQYF. DNA for the CDR3: TGTGCCTCTAGCGGGGGGGCGTCCACAGATACGCAGTATTTT. This chain uses TRBV30 with TRBJ2-3, with 12 bases aligning to TRBD2. V shed 7 bases and J 2 bases; nucleotides not matched to a gene: 4. Per the germline V gene, CDR1 is GTSNPN and CDR2 is SVGIG (reference sequence). The CDR3 has 14 amino acids.

The chain employs TRBV4-1 and TRBJ2-3; D may be TRBD1 (6 bases). Between the trimmed V and J ends, which lost 0 bases and 3 bases, there was a span of 16 bases. Germline V gene lookup returns CDR1 MGHRA and CDR2 YSYEKL. This CDR3 is 17 amino acids long. This CDR3 reads CASSQEQGIIRTDTQYF. The CDR3 bases are TGCGCCAGCAGCCAAGAACAGGGAATTATTAGGACAGATACGCAGTATTTT.

V usage is TRBV6-5 and J usage is TRBJ2-7; 8 bases align to TRBD2. J gave up 5 bases and V 1 base, and 7 bases lay outside the gene matches. This CDR3 has 15 residues. Looked up from germline, CDR1 is MNHEY and CDR2 is SVGAGI. CDR3 sequence: CASSYFLAGGHEQYF. Here the CDR3 DNA reads TGTGCCAGCAGTTACTTCTTGGCGGGGGGCCACGAGCAGTACTTC.

This chain connects TRBV6-5 to TRBJ2-1; the match to TRBD1 covers 7 bases. The CDR3 runs 16 residues. Germline assignment: CDR1 MNHEY and CDR2 SVGAGI. Losses at the gene ends were 4 bases for V and 1 base for J; bases not matched to a gene: 7. The CDR3 nucleotides are TGTGCCAGCAGTTCGACAGGGATGAGATCCTACAATGAGCAGTTCTTC. Translating it yields CASSSTGMRSYNEQFF.

The chain is built from TRBV19 and TRBJ2-1, with a weak D call TRBD2 (5 bases). Germline V gene lookup returns CDR1 LNHDA and CDR2 SQIVND (reference sequence). Trimming shortened V by 4 bases and J by 5 bases, and 9 bases separated the two germline ends. The CDR3 contains 13 residues. Here the CDR3 DNA reads TGTGCCAGTAGTAACGGGGTCCACAATGAGCAGTTCTTC. Protein: CASSNGVHNEQFF.

The V call is TRBV7-2, the J call TRBJ2-5; 8 bases agree with TRBD1. This CDR3 has 15 residues. In germline, CDR1 is SGHTA, CDR2 FQGNSA. V dropped 4 bases and J dropped 4; count of bases not matched to a gene: 8. The CDR3 nucleotides are TGTGCCAGCAGCTCAAGGCAGGGGGCGTCAGAGACCCAGTACTTC. Its translation is CASSSRQGASETQYF.

The chain links TRBV11-2 to TRBJ1-1; no reliable D call. From germline, CDR1 is SGHAT and CDR2 FQNNGV. The CDR3 is 11 residues long. Trimming shortened V by 6 bases and J by 8 bases, and 10 bases separated the two germline ends. CDR3: CASRSLAEAFF. The CDR3 bases are TGTGCCAGCAGGTCCCTGGCCGAAGCTTTCTTT.